This TCR beta chain was documented in a study of metastatic and nonmetastatic thyroid tumors. About the research overall: Malignant thyroid and benign thyroid patients provided blood and tumor or nodule tissue whose repertoires were compared.

No patient received treatment before thyroid surgery. Overall study results and limits: It was reported that TCR beta diversity was significantly higher in malignant thyroid tumors than benign nodules, in blood and tumor.

This clone is labeled medium-sized. Antigen specificity is unknown. Germline-derived CDR1 and CDR2 are MRHNA and SNTAGT. The CDR3 spans 14 residues. V was shortened by 0 bases and J by 6 bases, with 8 bases between the two germline ends. Original processing methods: CDR3 differences across clinicopathological groups were used to build a distant-metastasis classifier for papillary thyroid cancer. TCRdb re-called clones via MiXCR from the PCR reads. TCRdb, not the original authors, processed these V and J calls. The sample yields approximately 29,000 clones, 25% to 35% seen once. The receptor's source is a female donor with papillary thyroid cancer or a benign thyroid nodule (not recorded which). Some clones in this sample may be carry-over from other donors' samples. Sample: blood. V and J are TRBV6-4 and TRBJ2-2; no clear D gene. CDR3 protein: CASSDSSQPGELFF. CDR3 nucleotides: TGTGCCAGCAGTGACTCGAGTCAGCCCGGGGAGCTGTTTTTT.